This T cell receptor beta chain was identified in a study of cytomegalovirus exposure and HLA in healthy donors. Study at large: An earlier analysis identified 120 million or so unique TCR beta sequences in 170 million or so T cells. Study-level findings and limits: As immune exposure information, only CMV serostatus was available. Published work reported that the classifier diagnosed cytomegalovirus status with high specificity and sensitivity. In an earlier analysis, productive rearrangement rates for most beta V segments clustered near 87% or 30%.

Regarding this clone: Its cognate antigen is unknown.

Germline V gives CDR1 SGHRS, CDR2 YFSETQ. The CDR3 extends over 17 amino acids. Trimming cost V 4 bases and J 7 bases; bases outside gene matches: 17. PCR amplification relied on 60 Vbeta primers (plus 13 Jbeta primers). TCRdb keeps only in-frame clones here, not all; method: immunoSEQ multiplex PCR. The table lists roughly 120,000 clones, approximately 80% of them singletons. Source material: PBMCs. This TCR came from a woman aged 18-29 years in good health and CMV-seropositive. This chain connects TRBV5-1 to TRBJ2-5, with 9 bases that match TRBD2. CDR3 DNA sequence: TGCGCCAGCAGCCCCCAGCCCCCGCGGGAGGGCCTGGGGACCCAGTACTTC. Residues: CASSPQPPREGLGTQYF.